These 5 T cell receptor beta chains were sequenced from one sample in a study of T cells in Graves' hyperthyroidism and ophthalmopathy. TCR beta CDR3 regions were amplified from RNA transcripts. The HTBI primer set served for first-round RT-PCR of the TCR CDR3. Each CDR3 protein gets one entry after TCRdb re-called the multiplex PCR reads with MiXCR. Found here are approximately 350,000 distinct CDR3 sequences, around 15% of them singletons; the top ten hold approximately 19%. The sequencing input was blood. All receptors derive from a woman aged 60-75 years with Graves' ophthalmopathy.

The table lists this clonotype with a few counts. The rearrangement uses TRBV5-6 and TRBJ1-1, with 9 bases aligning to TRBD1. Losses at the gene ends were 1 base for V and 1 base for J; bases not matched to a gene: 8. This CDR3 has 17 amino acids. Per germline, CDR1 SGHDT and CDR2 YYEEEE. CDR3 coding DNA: TGTGCCAGCAGCTTGTACGGGACAGGGCGTTCGAACACTGAAGCTTTCTTT. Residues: CASSLYGTGRSNTEAFF.

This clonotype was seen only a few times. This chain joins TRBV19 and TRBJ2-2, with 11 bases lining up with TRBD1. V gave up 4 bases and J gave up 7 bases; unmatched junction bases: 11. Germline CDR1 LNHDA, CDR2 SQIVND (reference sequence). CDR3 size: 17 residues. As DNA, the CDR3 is TGTGCCAGTAGTACCTTTCCGGACAGGGGGCGGTTCGGGGAGCTGTTTTTT. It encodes CASSTFPDRGRFGELFF.

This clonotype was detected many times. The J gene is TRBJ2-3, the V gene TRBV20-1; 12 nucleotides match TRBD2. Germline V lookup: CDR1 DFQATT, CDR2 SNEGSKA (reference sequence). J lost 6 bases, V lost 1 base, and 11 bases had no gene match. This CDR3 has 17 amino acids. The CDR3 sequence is CSARGSSGRAGFDTQYF. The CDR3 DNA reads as TGCAGTGCTAGAGGATCTAGCGGGAGGGCCGGGTTTGATACGCAGTATTTT.

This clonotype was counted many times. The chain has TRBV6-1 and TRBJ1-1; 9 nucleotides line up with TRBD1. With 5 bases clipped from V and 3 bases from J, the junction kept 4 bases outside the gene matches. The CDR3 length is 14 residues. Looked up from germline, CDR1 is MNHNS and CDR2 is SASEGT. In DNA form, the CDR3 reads TGTGCCAGCAGTAAGGACAGGGGTCACACTGAAGCTTTCTTT. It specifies CASSKDRGHTEAFF.

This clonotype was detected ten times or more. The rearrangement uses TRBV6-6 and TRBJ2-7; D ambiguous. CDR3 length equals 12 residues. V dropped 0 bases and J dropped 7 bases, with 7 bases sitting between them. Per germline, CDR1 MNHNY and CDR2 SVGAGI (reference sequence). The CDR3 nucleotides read TGTGCCAGCAGTTACTCTGGCGAGGAGCAGTACTTC. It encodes CASSYSGEEQYF.